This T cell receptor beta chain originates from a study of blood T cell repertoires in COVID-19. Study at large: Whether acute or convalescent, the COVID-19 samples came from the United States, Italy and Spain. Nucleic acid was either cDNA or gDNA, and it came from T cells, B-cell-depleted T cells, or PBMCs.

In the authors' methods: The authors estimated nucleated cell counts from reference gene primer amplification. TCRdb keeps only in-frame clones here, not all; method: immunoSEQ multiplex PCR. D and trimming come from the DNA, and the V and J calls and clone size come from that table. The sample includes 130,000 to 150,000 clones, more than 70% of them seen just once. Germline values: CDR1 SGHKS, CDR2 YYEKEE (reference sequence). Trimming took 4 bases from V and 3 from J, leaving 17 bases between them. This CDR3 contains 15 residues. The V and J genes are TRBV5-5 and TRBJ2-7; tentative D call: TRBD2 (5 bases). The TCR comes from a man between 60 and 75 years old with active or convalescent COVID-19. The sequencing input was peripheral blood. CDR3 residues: CASSPTWESIYEQYF. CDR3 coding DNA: TGTGCCAGCAGCCCAACCTGGGAGTCCATCTACGAGCAGTACTTC.